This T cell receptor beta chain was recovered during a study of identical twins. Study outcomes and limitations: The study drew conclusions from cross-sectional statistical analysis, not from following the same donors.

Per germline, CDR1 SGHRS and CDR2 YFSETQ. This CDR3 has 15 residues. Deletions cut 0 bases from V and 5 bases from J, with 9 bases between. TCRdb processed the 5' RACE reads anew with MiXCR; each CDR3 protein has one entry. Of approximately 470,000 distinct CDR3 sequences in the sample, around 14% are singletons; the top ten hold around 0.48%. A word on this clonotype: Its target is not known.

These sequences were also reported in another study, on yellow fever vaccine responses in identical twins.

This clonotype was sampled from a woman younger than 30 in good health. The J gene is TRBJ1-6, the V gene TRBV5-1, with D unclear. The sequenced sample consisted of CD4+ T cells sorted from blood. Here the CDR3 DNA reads TGCGCCAGCAGCTTGGGGACGGTGAATAATTCACCCCTCCACTTT. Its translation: CASSLGTVNNSPLHF.